The clone carrying this T cell receptor beta chain was recorded a few times. With a J-beta primer mix and a sample-barcoded 5' primer, a second PCR ran roughly 6 to 12 cycles. TCRdb re-called the 5' RACE reads through MiXCR, storing one row per CDR3 protein. The sample yields about 1.1 million distinct CDR3 sequences, roughly two fifths seen once. The sample originates from a study of blood T cells in healthy people across ages. Germline loops: CDR1 SNHLY, CDR2 FYNNEI. This CDR3 is built from 12 residues. V gene TRBV2 combines with J gene TRBJ2-5, with a weak D call TRBD1 (5 bases). TRBJ2-7 matches the DNA end more closely, so the J call is doubtful. The sequenced sample consisted of blood. This clonotype was obtained from a man aged 18-30 years in good health. The CDR3 protein is CASSVMGHEQYF. CDR3 coding DNA: TGTGCCAGCAGTGTTATGGGGCACGAGCAGTACTTC.